The TCR beta chain described here comes from a study of cytomegalovirus exposure and HLA in healthy donors. Germline CDR1 MGHRA, CDR2 YSYEKL. The CDR3 contains 13 residues. Trimming pared 5 bases from V and 7 bases from J, leaving 15 bases between. 60 Vbeta and 13 Jbeta primers were used in PCR. The method was immunoSEQ multiplex PCR; TCRdb's version includes in-frame clones alone and lacks a portion of them. The sample holds more than 95,000 clones, approximately 80% seen once. The rearrangement joins TRBV4-1 to TRBJ2-7; possible D gene TRBD1, 5 bases. The receptor's source is a woman in her late teens or twenties in good health and CMV-seropositive. Material for sequencing was PBMCs. CDR3 protein: CASSGTGLGEQYF. CDR3 DNA: TGCGCCAGCAGCGGCACAGGTTTGGGGGAGCAGTACTTC.